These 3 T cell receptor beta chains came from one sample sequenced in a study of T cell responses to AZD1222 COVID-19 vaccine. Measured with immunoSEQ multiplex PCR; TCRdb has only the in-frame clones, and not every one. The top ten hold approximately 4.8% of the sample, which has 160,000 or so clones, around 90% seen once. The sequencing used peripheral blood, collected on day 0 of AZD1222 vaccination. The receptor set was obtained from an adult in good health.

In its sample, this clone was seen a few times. CDR3 nucleotide sequence: TGTGCCAGCAGCTTTGCCGTGGGGGAGCAGTACTTC. Translation gives CASSFAVGEQYF. The gene calls are TRBV7-2 and TRBJ2-7; D is unresolved. V shed 3 bases and J shed 7 bases, with 10 bases lying between them. The germline gives CDR1 SGHTA, CDR2 FQGNSA. CDR3 length equals 12 residues.

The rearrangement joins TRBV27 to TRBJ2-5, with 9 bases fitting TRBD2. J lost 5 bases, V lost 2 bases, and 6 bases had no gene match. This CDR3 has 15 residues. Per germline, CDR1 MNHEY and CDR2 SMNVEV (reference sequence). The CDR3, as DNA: TGTGCCAGCAGTTTAGTGCGGGAGGGGACGGAGACCCAGTACTTC. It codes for CASSLVREGTETQYF.

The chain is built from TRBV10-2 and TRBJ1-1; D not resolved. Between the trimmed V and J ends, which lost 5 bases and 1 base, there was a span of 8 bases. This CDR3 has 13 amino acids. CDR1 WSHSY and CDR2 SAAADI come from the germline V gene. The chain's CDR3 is CASSREANTEAFF. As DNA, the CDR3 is TGCGCCAGCAGTAGGGAGGCGAACACTGAAGCTTTCTTT.